The 16 T cell receptor beta chains in this list originate from one sample, sequenced in a study of shared clonotypes between healthy human individuals (dated by TCRdb to 2020 to 2022). The protocol used for the library was the immunoSEQ multiplex PCR assay. TCRdb stores this immuneACCESS table with in-frame sequences only. Part of the clones is absent; in the studies checked, under half of the shortfall reflects unresolved V genes, and no reason is known for the rest. Recorded for this sample are 450,000 to 500,000 clones; more than 65% of them occurred a single time. Approximately 11% of the sample goes to the ten largest clones. The sequencing sample was made of PBMCs. These receptors came from a woman between 40 and 55 years old in good health. Some clones in this sample may be carry-over from other donors' samples.

Of note for this clone: A far larger clone lies a single base away; this is likely a read error. The sample carries other DNA sequences with the same CDR3. The J gene is TRBJ1-1, the V gene TRBV4-1; perhaps TRBD1 as D (5 bases). The CDR3 length is 18 residues. CDR1 and CDR2 from the germline V gene are MGHRA and YSYEKL. The DNA for the CDR3 is TGCGCTAGCAGCCAAGGGGTTGGTCCTGGGAGGATGAACACTGAAGCTTTCTTT. Its protein is CASSQGVGPGRMNTEAFF.

For this clone: This likely stems from a read error, as it lies one base from a far larger clone. Other DNA variants within this sample encode the same CDR3. J is TRBJ1-1 and V is TRBV18, with D hard to call. In germline, CDR1 is KGHSH, CDR2 LQKENI. This CDR3 contains 14 residues. The CDR3 region has the DNA TGTGCCAGCTCACCATTGTTTGGGAACACCGAAGCTTTCTTT. This translates into CASSPLFGNTEAFF.

Only one count was recorded for this clone. This likely stems from a read error, as it lies one base from a far larger clone. The rearrangement joins TRBV7-3 to TRBJ1-1; D call uncertain. CDR1 and CDR2 from the germline V gene are SGHTA and FQGTGA. CDR3 length equals 13 residues. In nucleotides, the CDR3 is TGTGCCAGCAGCTTAATCCCCTCAGATGAAGCTTCCTTT. Translating it yields CASSLIPSDEASF.

The chain joins TRBV29-1 to TRBJ2-3; 12 positions agree with TRBD2. CDR3 length: 17 residues. V lost 7 bases, J lost 3 bases, and 14 bases stayed unmatched. The V gene's germline CDR1 is SQVTM and CDR2 ANQGSEA. The CDR3 sequence: CSALPMTSGSSTDTQYF. CDR3 in DNA: TGCAGCGCCCTCCCGATGACTAGCGGGAGTTCAACAGATACGCAGTATTTT.

This rearrangement joins TRBV5-4 to TRBJ2-1; TRBD1 matches at 12 bases. This CDR3 contains 15 residues. Per germline, CDR1 SGHNT and CDR2 YYREEE (reference sequence). V lost 4 bases, J lost 5 bases, and 4 bases stayed unmatched. CDR3 in amino acids: CASSPGTGGHNEQFF. The CDR3 coding sequence is TGTGCCAGCAGCCCCGGGACAGGGGGCCACAATGAGCAGTTCTTC.

The V gene is TRBV4-1, the J gene TRBJ2-6, with a weak D call TRBD1 (6 bases). V gave up 0 bases and J gave up 4 bases, with 13 bases separating them. The CDR3 runs 17 residues. Germline V lookup: CDR1 MGHRA, CDR2 YSYEKL. CDR3 sequence reads: CASSQDPAGVGANVLTF. The DNA of the CDR3 is TGCGCCAGCAGCCAAGATCCGGCAGGGGTAGGGGCCAACGTCCTGACTTTC.

This chain uses TRBV30 with TRBJ2-1; 10 bases map to TRBD2. The germline V gene has CDR1 GTSNPN and CDR2 SVGIG (reference sequence). The CDR3 sequence is 15 residues long. V lost 2 bases to trimming and J lost 7 bases; unmatched junction nucleotides: 8. CDR3 in amino acids: CAWSTSSGSWNEQFF. Written as DNA, the CDR3 is TGTGCCTGGAGTACCTCTAGCGGGAGCTGGAATGAGCAGTTCTTC.

This rearrangement joins TRBV4-2 to TRBJ1-4, with 10 bases that match TRBD1. The CDR3 covers 14 residues. With 1 base clipped from V and 8 bases from J, the junction kept 1 base outside the gene matches. Germline-derived CDR1 and CDR2 are LGHNA and YNFKEQ. In DNA, the CDR3 is TGTGCCAGCAGCCAAGGACAGGGGGCGGAAAAACTGTTTTTT. Encoded protein: CASSQGQGAEKLFF.

To note about this clone: Other DNA sequences from this sample encode an identical CDR3 as well. The chain combines TRBV30 with TRBJ2-7; a possible D gene is TRBD2 (5 bases). CDR1 is GTSNPN and CDR2 is SVGIG in the germline V gene (reference sequence). This CDR3 comprises 11 residues. CDR3: CARERNYEQYF. The DNA of the CDR3 is TGTGCACGGGAACGTAACTACGAGCAGTACTTC.

V and J are TRBV9 and TRBJ1-2; 8 bases align to TRBD1. With V trimmed by 3 bases and J by 5 bases, 9 bases remained unmatched. Germline CDR1 is SGDLS and CDR2 is YYNGEE. This CDR3 is built from 15 residues. Here the CDR3 DNA reads TGTGCCAGCAGCGCGACGGGGGACAGGTCGTATGGCTACACCTTC. It translates to CASSATGDRSYGYTF.

This clone was observed a handful of times. The chain joins TRBV4-3 to TRBJ2-1, with D perhaps matching TRBD2 (6 bases). Trimming removed 5 bases at V and 2 bases at J, with 13 bases between. CDR3 length: 15 amino acids. Germline lookup yields CDR1 LGHNA and CDR2 YSLEER. The chain's CDR3 is CASSFRDFPYNEQFF. The CDR3 nucleotides read TGCGCCAGCAGCTTCCGGGACTTCCCCTACAATGAGCAGTTCTTC.

This clone was seen only once. One end of the junction is discordant with germline, which a read error may explain. This chain joins TRBV6-6 and TRBJ1-4; D might be TRBD1 (5 bases). The CDR3 totals 11 residues. The germline gives CDR1 MNHNY, CDR2 SVGAGI (reference sequence). The CDR3 DNA sequence: TGTGCCAGCAGTTCGGGGACTGCGGCTATTTTT. The encoded protein is CASSSGTAAIF.

This clone was picked up a small number of times. The chain combines TRBV29-1 with TRBJ1-4; TRBD1 is a possible D gene (5 bases). V lost 7 bases and J 3 bases, leaving 15 bases between the germline ends. The CDR3 spans 14 residues. Per the germline V gene, CDR1 is SQVTM and CDR2 is ANQGSEA. CDR3 sequence reads: CSARLQGPNEKLFF. The CDR3 nucleotides are TGCAGCGCTCGACTCCAGGGCCCTAATGAAAAACTGTTTTTT.

The gene calls are TRBV15 and TRBJ2-1, with 8 bases that match TRBD2. The CDR3 loop spans 19 amino acids. The trim removed 0 bases at V and 7 bases at J, leaving 17 bases unmatched. The germline V gene encodes CDR1 LNHNV and CDR2 YYDKDF (reference sequence). Here the CDR3 reads CATSRDPVRRSGSTNEQFF. The CDR3, as DNA: TGTGCCACCAGCAGAGATCCAGTTCGCCGCAGCGGGAGTACTAATGAGCAGTTCTTC.

The chain is built from TRBV28 and TRBJ2-7; a possible D gene is TRBD2 (6 bases). The CDR3 loop spans 14 amino acids. V lost 4 bases and J lost 3, with 13 bases in between. The germline gives CDR1 MDHEN, CDR2 SYDVKM. CDR3 in DNA: TGTGCCAGCAGTTCACCAGGGACTCGCTACGAGCAGTACTTC. It codes for CASSSPGTRYEQYF.

This rearrangement joins TRBV9 to TRBJ1-2, with TRBD1 as a possible D gene (5 bases). This CDR3 comprises 15 residues. From germline, CDR1 is SGDLS and CDR2 YYNGEE. V lost 2 bases and J lost 1, with 12 bases in between. The CDR3 DNA is TGTGCCAGCAGCGTGGAGGGGTTTCGTAACTATGGCTACACCTTC. Protein sequence: CASSVEGFRNYGYTF.